The entry below describes one T cell receptor beta chain. Antigen specificity is unknown. This specimen belongs to a study of cytomegalovirus exposure and HLA in healthy donors. Findings of the study overall: Most TCRs appeared rarely, but some public TCRs recurred in many donors. Previously analyzed data showed that most TCR beta V segments were productive at a frequency of about 87% or about 30%.

This PCR relied on a set of 60 Vbeta primers and 13 Jbeta primers. Libraries were prepared by immunoSEQ multiplex PCR; TCRdb keeps only in-frame clonotypes and omits some of them. The top ten clones hold roughly 10% of a sample with roughly 180,000 clones, 80% to 90% of them seen once. Healthy individuals who donated bone marrow served as the donors. V lost 0 bases, J lost 0 bases, and 10 bases lay in between. This CDR3 spans 16 amino acids. Germline V gene sequence: CDR1 SGHNT, CDR2 YYREEE (reference sequence). This rearrangement joins TRBV5-4 to TRBJ2-4; D is undetermined. Specimen: PBMCs. The TCR comes from a man between 18 and 35 years old in good health and CMV-seropositive. The CDR3 here is CASSLGGPLAKNIQYF. In DNA, the CDR3 is TGTGCCAGCAGCTTGGGAGGCCCTCTAGCCAAAAACATTCAGTACTTC.